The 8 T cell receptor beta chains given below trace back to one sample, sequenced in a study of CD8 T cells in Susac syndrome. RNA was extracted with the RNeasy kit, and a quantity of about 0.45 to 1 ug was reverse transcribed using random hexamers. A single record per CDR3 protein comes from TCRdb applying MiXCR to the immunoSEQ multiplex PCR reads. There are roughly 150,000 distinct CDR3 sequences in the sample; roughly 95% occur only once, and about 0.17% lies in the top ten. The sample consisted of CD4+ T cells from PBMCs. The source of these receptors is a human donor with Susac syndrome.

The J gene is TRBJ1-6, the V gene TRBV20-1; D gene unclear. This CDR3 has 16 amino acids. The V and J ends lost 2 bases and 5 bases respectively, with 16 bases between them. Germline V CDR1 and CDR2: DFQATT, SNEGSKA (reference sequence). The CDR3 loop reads CSARRARADNNSPLHF. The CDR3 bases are TGCAGTGCTAGACGAGCGAGGGCAGATAATAATTCACCCCTCCACTTT.

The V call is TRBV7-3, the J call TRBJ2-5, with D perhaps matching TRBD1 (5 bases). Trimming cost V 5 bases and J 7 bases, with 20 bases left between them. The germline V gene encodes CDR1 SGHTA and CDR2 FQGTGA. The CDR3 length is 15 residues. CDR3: CASSPWGRDAGTQYF. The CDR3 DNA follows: TGTGCCAGCAGCCCTTGGGGCAGGGATGCTGGGACCCAGTACTTC.

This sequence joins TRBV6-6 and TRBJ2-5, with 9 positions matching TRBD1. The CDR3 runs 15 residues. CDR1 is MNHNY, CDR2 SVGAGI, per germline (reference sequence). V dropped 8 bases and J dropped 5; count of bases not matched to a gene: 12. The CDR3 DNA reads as TGTGCCAGCGGAACCCCGGGACAGGGTTCGGAGACCCAGTACTTC. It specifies CASGTPGQGSETQYF.

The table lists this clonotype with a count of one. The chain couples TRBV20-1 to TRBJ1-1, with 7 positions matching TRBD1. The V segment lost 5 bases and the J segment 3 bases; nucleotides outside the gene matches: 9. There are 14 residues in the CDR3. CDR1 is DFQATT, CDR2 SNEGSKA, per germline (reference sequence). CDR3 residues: CSAPQGGAHTEAFF. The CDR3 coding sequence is TGCAGTGCTCCTCAGGGGGGGGCTCACACTGAAGCTTTCTTT.

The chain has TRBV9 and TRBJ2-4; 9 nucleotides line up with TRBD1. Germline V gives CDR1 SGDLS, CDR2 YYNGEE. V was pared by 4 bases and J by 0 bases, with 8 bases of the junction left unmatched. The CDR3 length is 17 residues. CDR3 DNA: TGTGCCAGCAGCCCCCGGACAGGGGACGTAGCCAAAAACATTCAGTACTTC. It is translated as CASSPRTGDVAKNIQYF.

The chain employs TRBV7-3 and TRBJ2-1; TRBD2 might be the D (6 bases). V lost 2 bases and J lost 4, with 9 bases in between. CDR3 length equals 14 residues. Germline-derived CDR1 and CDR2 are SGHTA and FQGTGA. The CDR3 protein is CASSLLRGYNEQFF. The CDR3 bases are TGTGCCAGCAGCTTACTCCGGGGGTACAATGAGCAGTTCTTC.

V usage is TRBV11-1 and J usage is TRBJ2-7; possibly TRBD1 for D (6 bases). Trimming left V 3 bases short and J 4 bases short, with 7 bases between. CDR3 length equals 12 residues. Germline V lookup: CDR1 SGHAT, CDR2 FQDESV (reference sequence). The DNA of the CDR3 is TGTGCCAGCAGCTTCCAGGGGTACGAGCAGTACTTC. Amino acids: CASSFQGYEQYF.

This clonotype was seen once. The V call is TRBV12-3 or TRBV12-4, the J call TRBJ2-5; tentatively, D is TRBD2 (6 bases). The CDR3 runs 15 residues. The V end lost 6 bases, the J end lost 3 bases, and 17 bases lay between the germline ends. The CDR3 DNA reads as TGTGCCAGCAGAGAGGAGGGCGCAGGGAAAGAGACCCAGTACTTC. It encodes CASREEGAGKETQYF.